The next 26 T cell receptor beta chains were all read from a single sample in a study of shared T cell receptors in the human thymus. TCRdb's table, derived via immunoSEQ multiplex PCR, lists solely in-frame clones and lacks some. The sample lists hundreds of thousands of clones; 75% to 85% were seen once. These same records also appear under a second study, on human thymus T cells.

The sequenced sample was thymocytes. All receptors come from a boy less than two years old with a congenital heart defect.

The CDR3 sequence is CASSQGLSGIGTQYF. The CDR3 DNA reads as TGCGCCAGCAGCCAAGGCCTAAGCGGGATTGGGACCCAGTACTTC. This chain links TRBV4-1 with TRBJ2-5; 7 nucleotides agree with TRBD2. V gave up 1 base and J gave up 7 bases; unmatched junction bases: 9. This CDR3 comprises 15 residues. From germline, CDR1 is MGHRA and CDR2 YSYEKL.

The V gene is TRBV5-4, the J gene TRBJ2-5; 8 bases map to TRBD2. Germline lookup yields CDR1 SGHNT and CDR2 YYREEE (reference sequence). The J segment lost 2 bases and the V segment lost 1 base, leaving 4 bases of the junction unmatched. The CDR3 totals 15 residues. The CDR3 loop reads CASSLLVAGQETQYF. For the CDR3, the DNA is TGTGCCAGCAGCTTGTTAGTAGCGGGACAAGAGACCCAGTACTTC. The full variable domain, its missing parts supplied by reference TRBV5-4 and TRBJ2-5, is ETGVTQSPTHLIKTRGQQVTLRCSSQSGHNTVSWYQQALGQGPQFIFQYYREEENGRGNFPPRFSGLQFPNYSSELNVNALELDDSALYLCASSLLVAGQETQYFGPGTRLLVL.

V gene TRBV23-1 combines with J gene TRBJ1-2; D gene unclear. TRBV23-1 is assigned to the ORF class and has an uncertain function. The CDR3 sequence is 12 residues long. Deletions cut 5 bases from V and 5 bases from J, with 9 bases between. The CDR3 region is CASSDRGYGYTF. Here the CDR3 DNA reads TGCGCCAGCAGTGATCGGGGTTATGGCTACACCTTC.

The J gene is TRBJ1-2, the V gene TRBV2; 7 bases agree with TRBD1. Losses at the gene ends were 3 bases for V and 8 bases for J; bases not matched to a gene: 9. The CDR3 sequence is 14 residues long. Germline V gene lookup returns CDR1 SNHLY and CDR2 FYNNEI. Written as DNA, the CDR3 is TGTGCCAGCAGTGACCGCGAGGGGGCGCGAGGCTACACCTTC. Its translation is CASSDREGARGYTF.

This clone was seen once. This rearrangement joins TRBV6-5 to TRBJ2-1; a weak D match, TRBD1 (6 bases). CDR1 is MNHEY and CDR2 is SVGAGI in the germline V gene. Trimming took off 2 bases at V and 2 bases at J, with 10 bases between the two ends. The CDR3 has 15 amino acids. The CDR3 DNA sequence: TGTGCCAGCAGTTACACAGGGACACCCTACAATGAGCAGTTCTTC. Translating gives CASSYTGTPYNEQFF.

This chain connects TRBV4-1 to TRBJ2-1, with D possibly TRBD1 on 6 matching bases. V lost 2 bases and J 0 bases, leaving 8 bases between the germline ends. Germline V gene sequence: CDR1 MGHRA, CDR2 YSYEKL. CDR3 length equals 15 residues. CDR3 sequence: CASSQRDTSYNEQFF. The CDR3 region has the DNA TGCGCCAGCAGCCAACGGGACACCTCCTACAATGAGCAGTTCTTC.

The chain joins TRBV7-2 to TRBJ2-2, with D tentatively TRBD2 (6 bases). V was clipped by 4 bases and J by 1 base, with 7 bases between them. The length of the CDR3 is 14 residues. Germline CDR1 is SGHTA and CDR2 is FQGNSA. The CDR3 sequence is CASSWGGNTGELFF. CDR3 bases: TGTGCCAGCAGCTGGGGAGGGAACACCGGGGAGCTGTTTTTT.

The chain employs TRBV7-9 and TRBJ2-7; TRBD1 agrees at 9 bases. J was trimmed by 2 bases and V by 1 base; bases with no gene match: 3. This CDR3 has 15 amino acids. Germline V gene data show CDR1 as SEHNR and CDR2 as FQNEAQ (reference sequence). In nucleotides, the CDR3 is TGTGCCAGCAGCTTAGGGGGGACAGGGCCCTACGAGCAGTACTTC. It specifies CASSLGGTGPYEQYF.

The chain combines TRBV7-9 with TRBJ1-2; no definite D call. From germline, CDR1 is SEHNR and CDR2 FQNEAQ (reference sequence). Trimming took off 4 bases at V and 5 bases at J, with 17 bases between the two ends. This CDR3 contains 15 residues. The CDR3 loop is CASSSDFMEVYGYTF. The CDR3 coding sequence is TGTGCCAGCAGCTCGGACTTCATGGAGGTATATGGCTACACCTTC.

There are a few counts of this clone. The rearrangement uses TRBV5-8 and TRBJ1-4; D is possibly TRBD1 (5 bases). The CDR3 has 13 residues. CDR1 is SGHTS, CDR2 YDEGEE, per germline. Trimming shortened V by 2 bases and J by 6 bases, and 8 bases separated the two germline ends. The CDR3 nucleotides are TGTGCCAGCAGCTTCCCGGGGGATGAAAAACTGTTTTTT. Translation: CASSFPGDEKLFF.

This chain's CDR3 is CASSGRDREDTQYF. CDR3 sequence (DNA): TGTGCCAGCAGCGGCCGGGACAGAGAAGATACGCAGTATTTT. The gene calls are TRBV9 and TRBJ2-3; 7 bases fit TRBD1. Germline trimming cut 3 bases from V and 5 bases from J; bases unmatched to any gene: 6. The CDR3 covers 14 residues. In germline, CDR1 is SGDLS, CDR2 YYNGEE.

This clone has a handful of counts. CDR3 region: CASSFAERTGELFF. CDR3 bases: TGCGCCAGCAGCTTCGCGGAAAGGACCGGGGAGCTGTTTTTT. This chain uses TRBV5-1 with TRBJ2-2; no firm D call. Germline V gene lookup returns CDR1 SGHRS and CDR2 YFSETQ. CDR3 length equals 14 residues. V shed 2 bases and J shed 5 bases, with 10 bases lying between them.

The rearrangement uses TRBV14 and TRBJ2-7, with D tentatively TRBD2 (5 bases). V lost 0 bases to trimming and J lost 5 bases, with 17 bases between them. Germline CDR1 and CDR2: SGHDN and FVKESK. The CDR3 runs to 16 residues. The DNA for the CDR3 is TGTGCCAGCAGCCAAGAACAGCGGCCGATCCACCACGAGCAGTACTTC. Its protein product is CASSQEQRPIHHEQYF.

This clone was seen a few times. The chain has TRBV4-1 and TRBJ2-3; TRBD2 aligns across 9 bases. The V gene's germline CDR1 is MGHRA and CDR2 YSYEKL. This CDR3 has 21 amino acids. Germline trimming cut 1 base from V and 0 bases from J; bases unmatched to any gene: 17. CDR3 sequence (DNA): TGCGCCAGCAGCCAAGGGGAAATTATAGGGCTAGCGGGACCTAGCACAGATACGCAGTATTTT. Translated: CASSQGEIIGLAGPSTDTQYF.

This clone was recorded a few times. V is TRBV6-6 and J is TRBJ1-2; possibly TRBD1 for D (6 bases). Germline CDR1 is MNHNY and CDR2 is SVGAGI (reference sequence). The CDR3 totals 14 residues. V lost 2 bases, J lost 3 bases, and 10 bases lay in between. CDR3 protein: CASSYQGTYYGYTF. CDR3 nucleotides: TGTGCCAGCAGTTACCAGGGGACCTACTATGGCTACACCTTC.

The chain links TRBV4-3 to TRBJ1-5, with D unclear. CDR1 and CDR2 (germline): LGHNA, YSLEER. This CDR3 region has 14 residues. Trimming removed 0 bases from V and 5 bases from J, with 8 bases in between. The CDR3 bases are TGCGCCAGCAGCCAAGAGAAGGAGGATCAGCCCCAGCATTTT. It is translated as CASSQEKEDQPQHF.

The rearrangement uses TRBV12-5 and TRBJ2-3; 7 nucleotides align to TRBD2. The CDR3 covers 16 residues. Germline loops: CDR1 LGHNT, CDR2 FRNRAP. J lost 0 bases, V lost 6 bases, and 9 bases had no gene match. In DNA, the CDR3 is TGTGCTAGTGGACCCTTAAGCGGGATTAGCACAGATACGCAGTATTTT. Translated: CASGPLSGISTDTQYF.

The J gene is TRBJ2-3, the V gene TRBV29-1, with TRBD2 as a possible D gene (5 bases). Germline loops: CDR1 SQVTM, CDR2 ANQGSEA. V lost 7 bases to trimming and J lost 2 bases, with 16 bases between them. CDR3 size: 14 residues. The chain's CDR3 is CSATSGETTDTQYF. The CDR3 nucleotides read TGCAGCGCCACTTCCGGGGAGACCACAGATACGCAGTATTTT.

The chain combines TRBV6-1 with TRBJ2-7; 9 nucleotides line up with TRBD1. The CDR3 totals 16 residues. V was clipped by 0 bases and J by 3 bases; unmatched bases: 6. Looked up from germline, CDR1 is MNHNS and CDR2 is SASEGT. The CDR3 spells CASSEAGQGQLYEQYF. CDR3 bases: TGTGCCAGCAGTGAAGCGGGACAGGGTCAACTCTACGAGCAGTACTTC.

V usage is TRBV9 and J usage is TRBJ2-1; D gene unclear. Germline CDR1 is SGDLS and CDR2 is YYNGEE. V was shortened by 0 bases and J by 5 bases, with 15 bases between the two germline ends. This CDR3 comprises 16 residues. The CDR3 DNA reads as TGTGCCAGCAGCGTAGCTGGTGTTGCGTCCCACAATGAGCAGTTCTTC. Translation: CASSVAGVASHNEQFF.

The rearrangement links TRBV6-1 to TRBJ1-1; D is undetermined. This CDR3 spans 14 amino acids. Per the germline V gene, CDR1 is MNHNS and CDR2 is SASEGT. The V end lost 7 bases, the J end lost 7 bases, and 19 bases lay between the germline ends. CDR3 in DNA: TGTGCCAGCACCGTCGGGAGCAAGTTCCGTGAAGCTTTCTTT. Translated, it gives CASTVGSKFREAFF.

The chain is built from TRBV5-8 and TRBJ2-7, with a tentative D call TRBD2 (5 bases). The V end was cut by 0 bases, the J end by 6 bases, with 22 bases between. CDR3 length: 17 amino acids. CDR1 and CDR2 (germline): SGHTS, YDEGEE. The DNA for the CDR3 is TGTGCCAGCAGCTTGGAGGCAGGCCCGAAAAAGAGCGGCGAGCAGTACTTC. Translation: CASSLEAGPKKSGEQYF.

This chain links TRBV29-1 with TRBJ2-1; tentative D call: TRBD2 (5 bases). The CDR3 extends over 13 amino acids. Trimming shortened V by 0 bases and J by 8 bases, and 11 bases separated the two germline ends. CDR1 SQVTM and CDR2 ANQGSEA come from the germline V gene. Here the CDR3 reads CSVEDPPGDEQFF. In DNA form, the CDR3 reads TGCAGCGTTGAAGACCCCCCCGGGGATGAGCAGTTCTTC.

This clone was observed a single time. The V gene is TRBV11-2, the J gene TRBJ2-7; TRBD2 is a possible D gene (5 bases). The CDR3 has 15 amino acids. The V gene lost 5 bases and the J gene lost 4 bases, with 18 bases spanning the gap. CDR1 SGHAT and CDR2 FQNNGV come from the germline V gene. CDR3 nucleotides: TGTGCCAGCAGCCCTCGGCCCCTCACTAGTTACGAGCAGTACTTC. This codes for CASSPRPLTSYEQYF.

This chain uses TRBV19 with TRBJ2-3, with D perhaps TRBD2 (6 bases). Germline CDR1 LNHDA, CDR2 SQIVND (reference sequence). Trimming took 9 bases from V and 1 from J, leaving 11 bases between them. The CDR3 length is 13 residues. Written as DNA, the CDR3 is TGTGCCAGGCCATCGGGGGGCACAGATACGCAGTATTTT. Translated, it gives CARPSGGTDTQYF.

This chain joins TRBV9 and TRBJ2-3, with 15 bases aligning to TRBD2. The CDR3 spans 17 residues. CDR1 and CDR2 (germline): SGDLS, YYNGEE. J was trimmed by 6 bases and V by 0 bases; bases with no gene match: 5. The CDR3 DNA reads as TGTGCCAGCAGCGTAGGGACTAGCGGGAGGGGGGCGGATACGCAGTATTTT. This translates into CASSVGTSGRGADTQYF.